The rows below give T cell receptor beta chains drawn from one sample of a study of blood T cells in healthy people across ages. TCRdb redid the calling of the 5' RACE reads with MiXCR, one entry per CDR3 protein. In the table there are more than 650,000 distinct CDR3 sequences, 22% of which are singletons. Source material: blood. These receptors came from a man aged 65-85 years in good health. Both conserved end residues are part of each CDR3. The order of the fields is J gene, CDR3 length, V gene, clone size, D gene, CDR3 protein, CDR3 DNA. D genes are given only for firm matches. Expanded clones get a size class; other rows say once, few or many, or leave the size out.

TRBJ1-1 17 TRBV6-1 . TRBD1 CASSPTGTGFMNTEAFF TGTGCCAGCAGTCCAACCGGGACAGGGTTCATGAACACTGAAGCTTTCTTT
TRBJ2-7 15 TRBV6-5 few . CASSSPGGWPYEQYF TGTGCCAGCAGTTCCCCTGGGGGGTGGCCCTACGAGCAGTACTTC
TRBJ2-4 11 TRBV30 . . CAQGSHSIQYF TGTGCCCAAGGTTCACACTCGATTCAGTACTTC
TRBJ2-1 13 TRBV7-2 . TRBD2 CASSSGLAEKQFF TGTGCCAGCAGCTCCGGACTAGCGGAAAAGCAGTTCTTC
TRBJ1-2 13 TRBV18 . . CASSGDLNYGYTF TGCGCCAGCTCAGGGGACCTTAACTATGGCTACACCTTC
TRBJ2-7 14 TRBV6-2/TRBV6-3 . . CASRDPPRLYEQYF TGTGCCAGCCGCGATCCACCACGACTCTACGAGCAGTACTTC
TRBJ1-2 15 TRBV5-1 . TRBD1 CASSLQQGKMDGYTF TGCGCCAGCAGCTTGCAACAGGGGAAGATGGATGGCTACACCTTC
TRBJ2-3 14 TRBV5-4 . . CASSSLLVADTQYF TGTGCCAGCAGCTCTCTCCTAGTGGCAGATACGCAGTATTTT
TRBJ1-5 14 TRBV24-1 . . CATSAGRENQPQHF TGTGCCACCAGTGCTGGGAGGGAAAATCAGCCCCAGCATTTT
TRBJ1-3 16 TRBV12-3/TRBV12-4 . . CASSPGVWGSGNTIYF TGTGCCAGCAGCCCTGGGGTGTGGGGCTCTGGAAACACCATATATTTT
TRBJ2-1 16 TRBV6-1 few . CASSAGGASSYNEQFF TGTGCCAGCAGCGCTGGGGGCGCGAGCTCCTACAATGAGCAGTTCTTC
TRBJ2-1 11 TRBV29-1 . . CSARVNHEQFF TGCAGCGCCCGGGTCAACCATGAGCAGTTCTTC
TRBJ1-1 13 TRBV14 few . CASSLERTNRAFF TGTGCCAGCAGCCTAGAACGGACTAACCGAGCTTTCTTT
TRBJ2-3 16 TRBV6-1 . . CASSALPGSEVATQYF TGTGCCAGCAGTGCGCTACCGGGGTCCGAAGTAGCTACGCAGTATTTT
TRBJ2-1 17 TRBV6-5 once TRBD2 CASSYRIAGGVNNEQFF TGTGCCAGCAGTTATAGGATCGCGGGAGGGGTAAACAATGAGCAGTTCTTC
TRBJ2-1 16 TRBV5-5 . TRBD2 CASSLGGDSTYNEQFF TGTGCCAGCAGCCTGGGGGGGGACTCGACCTACAATGAGCAGTTCTTC
TRBJ2-1 15 TRBV7-2 . . CASSLVRAKYNEQFF TGTGCCAGCAGCTTAGTAAGGGCTAAATACAATGAGCAGTTCTTC
TRBJ2-1 12 TRBV5-1 few TRBD1 CASISGGNEQFF TGCGCCAGCATCTCAGGGGGCAATGAGCAGTTCTTC
TRBJ2-7 13 TRBV29-1 . TRBD1 CSVEVRDRGEQYF TGCAGCGTTGAAGTCCGAGACAGGGGCGAGCAGTACTTC
TRBJ1-4 13 TRBV2 . . CASAGTSNEKLFF TGTGCCAGCGCCGGGACCTCTAATGAAAAACTGTTTTTT
TRBJ1-1 14 TRBV24-1 . TRBD1 CATSDFGTGTEAFF TGTGCCACCAGTGATTTTGGGACAGGCACTGAAGCTTTCTTT
TRBJ1-3 15 TRBV6-5 . . CASSNRGRAGNTIYF TGTGCCAGCAGTAACCGGGGCAGGGCTGGAAACACCATATATTTT
TRBJ1-4 13 TRBV5-1 . . CASSLQNNEKLFF TGCGCCAGCAGCTTGCAGAATAATGAAAAACTGTTTTTT
TRBJ2-6 20 TRBV2 . . CASSVKKTGVSRSGANVLTF TGTGCCAGCAGTGTGAAGAAAACTGGGGTTTCTCGGTCTGGGGCCAACGTCCTGACTTTC
TRBJ2-3 14 TRBV7-6 few TRBD2 CASSFGTSVDTQYF TGTGCCAGCAGCTTCGGGACTAGCGTCGATACGCAGTATTTT
TRBJ2-7 15 TRBV5-1 few TRBD2 CASSLVAGGLTEQYF TGCGCCAGCAGCTTGGTAGCGGGGGGCCTTACCGAGCAGTACTTC
TRBJ1-5 15 TRBV18 few . CASSPTTDSNQPQHF TGTGCCAGCTCACCAACGACAGATAGCAATCAGCCCCAGCATTTT
TRBJ1-4 14 TRBV18 few TRBD1 CASSQQGVNEKLFF TGTGCCAGCTCACAACAGGGGGTGAATGAAAAACTGTTTTTT
TRBJ1-1 8 TRBV20-1 . . CSGSGAFF TGCAGTGGTAGTGGGGCTTTCTTT
TRBJ1-2 15 TRBV9 few TRBD1 CASSSNRGTDYGYTF TGTGCCAGCAGCTCAAACAGGGGGACGGACTATGGCTACACCTTC
TRBJ2-1 12 TRBV7-2 few . CASSLPGVEQFF TGTGCCAGCAGCTTACCCGGTGTTGAGCAGTTCTTC
TRBJ2-3 12 TRBV7-9 few . CASSLRGNTQYF TGTGCCAGCAGCTTAAGAGGGAACACGCAGTATTTT
TRBJ2-5 16 TRBV18 few TRBD2 CASSPLAGELQETQYF TGTGCCAGCTCACCACTAGCGGGGGAGTTGCAAGAGACCCAGTACTTC
TRBJ1-4 15 TRBV27 . . CASSTLQGPNEKLFF TGTGCCAGCAGTACGCTACAGGGCCCAAATGAAAAACTGTTTTTT
TRBJ2-7 15 TRBV6-1 many . CASSGWATFSYEQYF TGTGCCAGCAGTGGCTGGGCGACATTCTCCTACGAGCAGTACTTC
TRBJ2-1 16 TRBV10-3 . TRBD1 CAISETQGARYNEQFF TGTGCCATCAGTGAGACGCAGGGGGCTCGATACAATGAGCAGTTCTTC
TRBJ2-1 12 TRBV12-3/TRBV12-4 . TRBD1 CASTDRGYEQFF TGTGCCAGCACGGACAGGGGCTATGAGCAGTTCTTC
TRBJ2-7 14 TRBV7-8 few . CASSFNRAPYEQYF TGTGCCAGCAGTTTTAACAGGGCACCCTACGAGCAGTACTTC
TRBJ2-7 14 TRBV7-2 few TRBD1 CASRGDRGVYEQYF TGTGCCAGCAGGGGCGACAGGGGGGTGTACGAGCAGTACTTC